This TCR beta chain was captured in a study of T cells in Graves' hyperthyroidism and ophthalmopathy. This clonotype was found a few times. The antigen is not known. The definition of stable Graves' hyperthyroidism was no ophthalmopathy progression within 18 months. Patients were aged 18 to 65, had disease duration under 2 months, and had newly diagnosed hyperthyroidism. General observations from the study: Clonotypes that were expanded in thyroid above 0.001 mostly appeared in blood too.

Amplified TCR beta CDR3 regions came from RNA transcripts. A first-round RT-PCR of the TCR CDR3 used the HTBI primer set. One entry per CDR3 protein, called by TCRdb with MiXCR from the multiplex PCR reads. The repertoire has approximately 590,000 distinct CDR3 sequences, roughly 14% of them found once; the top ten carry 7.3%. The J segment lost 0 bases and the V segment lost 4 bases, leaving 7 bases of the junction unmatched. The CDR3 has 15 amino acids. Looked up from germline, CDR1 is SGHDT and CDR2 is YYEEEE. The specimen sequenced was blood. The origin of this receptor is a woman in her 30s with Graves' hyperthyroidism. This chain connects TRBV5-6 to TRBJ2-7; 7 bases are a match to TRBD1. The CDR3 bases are TGTGCCAGCAGCGTGGGACAGACCTCCTCCTACGAGCAGTACTTC. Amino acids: CASSVGQTSSYEQYF.